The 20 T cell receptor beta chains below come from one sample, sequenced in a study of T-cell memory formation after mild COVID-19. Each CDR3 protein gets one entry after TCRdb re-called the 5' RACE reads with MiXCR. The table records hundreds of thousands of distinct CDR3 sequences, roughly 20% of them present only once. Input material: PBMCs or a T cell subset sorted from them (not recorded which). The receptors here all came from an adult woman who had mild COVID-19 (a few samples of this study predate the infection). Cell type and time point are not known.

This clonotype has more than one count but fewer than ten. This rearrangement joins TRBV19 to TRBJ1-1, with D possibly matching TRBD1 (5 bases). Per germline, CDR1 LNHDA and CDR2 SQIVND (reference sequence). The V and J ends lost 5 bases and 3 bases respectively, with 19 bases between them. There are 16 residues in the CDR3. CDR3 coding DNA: TGTGCCAGTAGTCATCGGGGGGGTCATAGAGACACTGAAGCTTTCTTT. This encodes CASSHRGGHRDTEAFF.

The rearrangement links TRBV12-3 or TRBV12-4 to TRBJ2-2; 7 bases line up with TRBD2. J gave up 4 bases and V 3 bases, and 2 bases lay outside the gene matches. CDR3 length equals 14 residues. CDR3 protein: CASSFKRGTGELFF. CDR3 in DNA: TGTGCCAGCAGTTTCAAGCGGGGCACCGGGGAGCTGTTTTTT.

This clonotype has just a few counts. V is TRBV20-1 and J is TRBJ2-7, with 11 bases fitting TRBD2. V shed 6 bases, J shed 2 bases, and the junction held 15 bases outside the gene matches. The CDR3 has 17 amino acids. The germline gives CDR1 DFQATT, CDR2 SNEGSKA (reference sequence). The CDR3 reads CSAIGLAGTQDPYEQYF. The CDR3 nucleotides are TGCAGTGCGATAGGACTAGCGGGTACTCAAGATCCCTACGAGCAGTACTTC.

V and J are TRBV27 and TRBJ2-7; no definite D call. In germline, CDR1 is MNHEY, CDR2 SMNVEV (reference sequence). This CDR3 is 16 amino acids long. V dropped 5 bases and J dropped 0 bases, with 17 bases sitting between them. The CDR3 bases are TGTGCCAGCAGTCTACGCGGACCTTCAAGCTCCTACGAGCAGTACTTC. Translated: CASSLRGPSSSYEQYF.

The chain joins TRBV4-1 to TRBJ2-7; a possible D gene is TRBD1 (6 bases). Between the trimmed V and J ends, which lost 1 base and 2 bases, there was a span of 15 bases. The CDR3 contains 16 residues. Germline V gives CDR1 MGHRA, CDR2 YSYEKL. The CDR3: CASSQVYTGSTYEQYF. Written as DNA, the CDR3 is TGCGCCAGCAGCCAAGTGTATACAGGGAGTACCTACGAGCAGTACTTC.

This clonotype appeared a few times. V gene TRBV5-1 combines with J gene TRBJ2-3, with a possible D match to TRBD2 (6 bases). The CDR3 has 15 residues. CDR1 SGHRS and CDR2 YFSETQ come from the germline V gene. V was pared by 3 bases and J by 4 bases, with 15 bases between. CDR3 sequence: CASSSSSSSADTQYF. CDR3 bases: TGCGCCAGCAGCTCCTCCAGTTCTAGCGCAGATACGCAGTATTTT.

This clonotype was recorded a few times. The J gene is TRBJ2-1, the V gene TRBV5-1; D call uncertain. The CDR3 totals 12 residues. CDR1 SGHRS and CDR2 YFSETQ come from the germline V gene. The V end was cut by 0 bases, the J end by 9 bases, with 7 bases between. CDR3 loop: CASSLDQSEQFF. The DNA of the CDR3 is TGCGCCAGCAGCTTGGATCAGAGTGAGCAGTTCTTC. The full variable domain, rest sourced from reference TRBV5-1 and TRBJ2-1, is KAGVTQTPRYLIKTRGQQVTLSCSPISGHRSVSWYQQTPGQGLQFLFEYFSETQRNKGNFPGRFSGRQFSNSRSEMNVSTLELGDSALYLCASSLDQSEQFFGPGTRLTVL.

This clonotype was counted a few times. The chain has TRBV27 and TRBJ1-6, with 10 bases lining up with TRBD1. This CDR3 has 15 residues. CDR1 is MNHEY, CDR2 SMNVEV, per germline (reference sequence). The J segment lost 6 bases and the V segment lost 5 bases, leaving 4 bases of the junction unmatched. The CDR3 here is CASSLGTGVNSPLHF. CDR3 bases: TGTGCCAGCAGTCTCGGGACAGGGGTTAATTCACCCCTCCACTTT.

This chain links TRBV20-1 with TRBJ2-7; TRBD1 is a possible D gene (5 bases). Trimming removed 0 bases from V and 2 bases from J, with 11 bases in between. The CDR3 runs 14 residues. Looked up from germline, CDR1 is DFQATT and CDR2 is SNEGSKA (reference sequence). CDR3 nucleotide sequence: TGCAGTGCTAGAGACGCCAGGGTCACCTACGAGCAGTACTTC. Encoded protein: CSARDARVTYEQYF.

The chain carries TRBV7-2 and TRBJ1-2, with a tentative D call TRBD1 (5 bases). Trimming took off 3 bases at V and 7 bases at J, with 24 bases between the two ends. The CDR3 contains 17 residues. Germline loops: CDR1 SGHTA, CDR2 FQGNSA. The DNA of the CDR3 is TGTGCCAGCAGCTTGCACAGGACCCTAAACAACCCCAGTGGCTACACCTTC. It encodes CASSLHRTLNNPSGYTF.

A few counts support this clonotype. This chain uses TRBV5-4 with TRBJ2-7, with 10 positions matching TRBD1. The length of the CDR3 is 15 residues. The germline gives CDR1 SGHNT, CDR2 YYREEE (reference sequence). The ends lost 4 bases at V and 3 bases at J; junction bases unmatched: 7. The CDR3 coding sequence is TGTGCCAGCAGCGAGACCGGGACAGGGGTCTACGAGCAGTACTTC. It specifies CASSETGTGVYEQYF.

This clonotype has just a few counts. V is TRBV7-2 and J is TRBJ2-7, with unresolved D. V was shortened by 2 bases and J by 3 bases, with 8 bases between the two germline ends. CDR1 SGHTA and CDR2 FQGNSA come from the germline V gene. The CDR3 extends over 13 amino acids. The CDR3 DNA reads TGTGCCAGCAGCTTACGGAGCGACTACGAGCAGTACTTC. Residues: CASSLRSDYEQYF.

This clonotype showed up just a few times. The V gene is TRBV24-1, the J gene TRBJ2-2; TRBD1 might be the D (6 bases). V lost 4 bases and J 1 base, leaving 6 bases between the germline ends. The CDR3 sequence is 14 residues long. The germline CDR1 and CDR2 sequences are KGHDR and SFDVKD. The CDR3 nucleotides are TGTGCCACCAGTGAGACAGGGAACACCGGGGAGCTGTTTTTT. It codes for CATSETGNTGELFF.

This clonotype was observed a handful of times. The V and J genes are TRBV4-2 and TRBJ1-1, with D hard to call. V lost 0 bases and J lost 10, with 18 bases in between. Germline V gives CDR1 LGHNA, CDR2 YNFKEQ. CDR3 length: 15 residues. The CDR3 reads CASSQDSSRSVVAFF. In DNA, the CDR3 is TGTGCCAGCAGCCAAGATTCCAGTCGAAGCGTCGTAGCTTTCTTT.

CDR3 DNA sequence: TGTGCCAGCAGTCCCCTGGGACTAGCGGGGCCCTACGAGCAGTACTTC. Amino acids: CASSPLGLAGPYEQYF. The V call is TRBV12-3 or TRBV12-4, the J call TRBJ2-7; the match to TRBD2 covers 13 bases. This CDR3 has 16 amino acids. With V trimmed by 5 bases and J by 2 bases, 6 bases remained unmatched.

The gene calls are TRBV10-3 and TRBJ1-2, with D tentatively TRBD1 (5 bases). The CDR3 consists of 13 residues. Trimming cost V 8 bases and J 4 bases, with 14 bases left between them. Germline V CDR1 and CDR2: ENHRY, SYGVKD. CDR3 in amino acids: CAIGAGVSYGYTF. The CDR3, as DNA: TGTGCCATCGGGGCAGGTGTGAGCTATGGCTACACCTTC.

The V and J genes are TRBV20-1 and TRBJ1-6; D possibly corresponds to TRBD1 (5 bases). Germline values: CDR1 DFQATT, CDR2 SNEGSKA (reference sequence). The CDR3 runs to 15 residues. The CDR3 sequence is CTPSAGWSYNSPLHF. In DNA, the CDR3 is TGCACCCCTTCGGCAGGGTGGTCCTATAATTCACCCCTCCACTTT.

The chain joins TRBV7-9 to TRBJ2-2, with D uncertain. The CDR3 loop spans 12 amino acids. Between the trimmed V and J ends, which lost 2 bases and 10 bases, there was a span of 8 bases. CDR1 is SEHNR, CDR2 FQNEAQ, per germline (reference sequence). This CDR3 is CASSLIGMELFF. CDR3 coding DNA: TGTGCCAGCAGCTTAATAGGAATGGAGCTGTTTTTT.

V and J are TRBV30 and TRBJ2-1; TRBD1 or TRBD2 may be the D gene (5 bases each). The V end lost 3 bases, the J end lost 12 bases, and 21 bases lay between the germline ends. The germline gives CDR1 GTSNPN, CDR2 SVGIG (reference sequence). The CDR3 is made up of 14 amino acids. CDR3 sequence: CAWRGMQGPMRQFF. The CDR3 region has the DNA TGTGCCTGGAGAGGGATGCAGGGACCAATGAGGCAGTTCTTC.

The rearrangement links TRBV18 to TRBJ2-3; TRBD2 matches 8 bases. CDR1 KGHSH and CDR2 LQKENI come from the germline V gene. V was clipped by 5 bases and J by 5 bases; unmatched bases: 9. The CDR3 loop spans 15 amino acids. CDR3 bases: TGTGCCAGCTCAACTACCGGGGGGGCCGGAGATACGCAGTATTTT. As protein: CASSTTGGAGDTQYF.